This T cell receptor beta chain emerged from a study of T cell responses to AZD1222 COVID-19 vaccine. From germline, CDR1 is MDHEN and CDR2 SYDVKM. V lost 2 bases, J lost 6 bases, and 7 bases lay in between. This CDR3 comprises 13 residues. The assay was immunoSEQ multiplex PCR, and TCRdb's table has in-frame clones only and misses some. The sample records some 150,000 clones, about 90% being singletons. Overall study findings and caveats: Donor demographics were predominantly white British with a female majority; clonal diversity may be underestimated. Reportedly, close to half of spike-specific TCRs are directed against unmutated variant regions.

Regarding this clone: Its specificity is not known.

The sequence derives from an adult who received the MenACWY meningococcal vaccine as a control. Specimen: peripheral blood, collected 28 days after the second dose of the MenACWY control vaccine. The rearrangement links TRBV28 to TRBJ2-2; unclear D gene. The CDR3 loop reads CASSLVFPGELFF. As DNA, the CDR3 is TGTGCCAGCAGTTTAGTTTTCCCCGGGGAGCTGTTTTTT.